The next 26 T cell receptor beta chains were all read from a single sample in a study of blood T cell repertoires in COVID-19. Profiling relied on immunoSEQ multiplex PCR, and the TCRdb table lists in-frame clones only, not all of them. The sample lists about 56,000 clones; approximately 89% were seen once. Input material: peripheral blood. These receptor sequences come from a woman aged 55-75 years with COVID-19, enrolled during active disease.

The rearrangement uses TRBV28 and TRBJ1-2; TRBD1 is a possible D gene (5 bases). The V end was cut by 6 bases, the J end by 8 bases, with 16 bases between. Germline CDR1 MDHEN, CDR2 SYDVKM. CDR3 size: 13 residues. The CDR3 DNA follows: TGTGCCAGCAGAGCCGAGGCAGGGCGAGGCTACACCTTC. It translates to CASRAEAGRGYTF.

The sample holds one count of this clone. J is TRBJ2-1 and V is TRBV28; TRBD2 aligns across 7 bases. Germline V gene sequence: CDR1 MDHEN, CDR2 SYDVKM. With 2 bases clipped from V and 6 bases from J, the junction kept 4 bases outside the gene matches. CDR3 length equals 14 residues. The CDR3 is CASSLPGLINEQFF. Here the CDR3 DNA reads TGTGCCAGCAGTTTACCGGGACTAATCAATGAGCAGTTCTTC.

This chain connects TRBV29-1 to TRBJ1-4; D gene uncertain. CDR1 and CDR2 from the germline V gene are SQVTM and ANQGSEA. V dropped 7 bases and J dropped 7 bases, with 16 bases sitting between them. The CDR3 has 13 residues. The CDR3 reads CSASSAAGEKLFF. The CDR3 coding sequence is TGCAGCGCAAGTTCGGCGGCTGGTGAAAAACTGTTTTTT.

The chain employs TRBV30 and TRBJ1-1, with D possibly being TRBD1 (5 bases). The V end was cut by 3 bases, the J end by 5 bases, with 13 bases between. CDR1 and CDR2 from the germline V gene are GTSNPN and SVGIG (reference sequence). CDR3 length: 13 residues. CDR3 in amino acids: CAWRETYRTEAFF. The CDR3 region has the DNA TGTGCCTGGAGAGAGACCTACAGGACTGAAGCTTTCTTT.

The genes are TRBV5-1 and TRBJ2-2, with 9 nucleotides matching TRBD1. CDR3 length: 15 residues. Trimming at V came to 4 bases and at J to 2 bases, leaving 3 bases not matched to a gene. Germline-derived CDR1 and CDR2 are SGHRS and YFSETQ. The CDR3 region is CASSGGQGNTGELFF. The CDR3 DNA is TGCGCCAGCAGCGGGGGACAGGGAAACACCGGGGAGCTGTTTTTT.

The chain employs TRBV7-2 and TRBJ2-5; 13 nucleotides align to TRBD2. The germline gives CDR1 SGHTA, CDR2 FQGNSA. The CDR3 sequence is 19 residues long. The J segment lost 2 bases and the V segment lost 5 bases, leaving 14 bases of the junction unmatched. The CDR3 region is CASSQSFGLAGVSQETQYF. Written as DNA, the CDR3 is TGTGCCAGCAGCCAATCCTTCGGACTAGCGGGAGTCAGTCAAGAGACCCAGTACTTC.

This rearrangement joins TRBV13 to TRBJ2-1; TRBD2 aligns across 13 bases. Germline CDR1 PRHDT, CDR2 FYEKMQ (reference sequence). This CDR3 is built from 14 residues. Trimming took 5 bases from V and 7 from J; bases not matched to a gene: 2. DNA of the CDR3: TGTGCCAGCAGCCAGGGACTAGCGGGAAATGAGCAGTTCTTC. Amino acid sequence: CASSQGLAGNEQFF. The variable domain in full, completed from reference TRBV13 and TRBJ2-1, reads AAGVIQSPRHLIKEKRETATLKCYPIPRHDTVYWYQQGPGQDPQFLISFYEKMQSDKGSIPDRFSAQQFSDYHSELNMSSLELGDSALYFCASSQGLAGNEQFFGPGTRLTVL.

This chain uses TRBV7-9 with TRBJ1-5; no clear D gene. This CDR3 has 15 residues. From germline, CDR1 is SEHNR and CDR2 FQNEAQ (reference sequence). V was cut by 5 bases and J by 0 bases, with 11 bases left in between. This chain's CDR3 is CASSLSGVSNQPQHF. In nucleotides, the CDR3 is TGTGCCAGCAGCCTCTCCGGGGTTAGCAATCAGCCCCAGCATTTT.

The count of this clone is one. The rearrangement uses TRBV28 and TRBJ1-2, with a tentative D call TRBD1 (6 bases). Germline V gene data show CDR1 as MDHEN and CDR2 as SYDVKM. CDR3 length: 15 residues. With 2 bases removed from V and 6 bases from J, the gap between germline ends came to 16 bases. The CDR3 loop is CASSLREGGRDGYTF. The CDR3 DNA reads as TGTGCCAGCAGTTTACGGGAGGGGGGGCGGGATGGCTACACCTTC.

This sequence joins TRBV18 and TRBJ2-1, with a weak D call TRBD1 (5 bases). The CDR3 has 17 residues. Trimming took 3 bases from V and 0 from J, leaving 15 bases between them. Per germline, CDR1 KGHSH and CDR2 LQKENI. CDR3 nucleotides: TGTGCCAGCTCACCGAGAGGCAGGACAAGCTCCTACAATGAGCAGTTCTTC. The encoded protein is CASSPRGRTSSYNEQFF.

The J gene is TRBJ2-7, the V gene TRBV6-5; D might be TRBD2 (6 bases). CDR3 length: 15 amino acids. V was cut by 3 bases and J by 3 bases, with 15 bases left in between. The germline CDR1 and CDR2 sequences are MNHEY and SVGAGI. CDR3: CASSYTAGIIYEQYF. In nucleotides, the CDR3 is TGTGCCAGCAGTTATACTGCGGGAATTATCTACGAGCAGTACTTC.

J is TRBJ1-1 and V is TRBV4-1; 9 bases fit TRBD1. V trimming: 4 bases; J trimming: 5 bases; junction bases outside the gene matches: 20. The germline gives CDR1 MGHRA, CDR2 YSYEKL. CDR3 size: 19 residues. CDR3 nucleotides: TGCGCCAGCAGCCCCCTGGCGGGACAGGGTGACGTGATGGGGACTGAAGCTTTCTTT. Translation gives CASSPLAGQGDVMGTEAFF.

DNA for the CDR3: TGTGCCAGCAGCTTAGCTTCGGGTGGATCTGAAGCTTTCTTT. It yields the protein CASSLASGGSEAFF. The V and J genes are TRBV7-9 and TRBJ1-1, with D uncertain. V was clipped by 0 bases and J by 6 bases, with 11 bases between them. Germline CDR1 reads SEHNR; CDR2 reads FQNEAQ (reference sequence). The CDR3 has 14 residues.

The gene calls are TRBV3-1 (or the pseudogene TRBV3-2) and TRBJ2-3; 7 bases agree with TRBD1. Germline V gene lookup returns CDR1 LGHDT and CDR2 YNNKEL (reference sequence). The CDR3 covers 14 residues. Trimming removed 3 bases from V and 0 bases from J; junction bases left unmatched: 0. This CDR3 reads CASSQTGSTDTQYF. In DNA form, the CDR3 reads TGTGCCAGCAGCCAGACAGGGAGCACAGATACGCAGTATTTT.

The rearrangement uses TRBV7-2 and TRBJ2-1; 8 bases match TRBD2. V lost 4 bases to trimming and J lost 2 bases; unmatched junction nucleotides: 4. Per germline, CDR1 SGHTA and CDR2 FQGNSA. This CDR3 region has 15 residues. CDR3 nucleotide sequence: TGTGCCAGCAGCTCCACTAGCGGAGCCTACAATGAGCAGTTCTTC. Its protein product is CASSSTSGAYNEQFF.

The J gene is TRBJ2-2, the V gene TRBV6-5, with D unresolved. The CDR3 has 14 residues. The germline CDR1 and CDR2 sequences are MNHEY and SVGAGI. The V and J ends lost 5 bases and 3 bases respectively, with 10 bases between them. CDR3 in amino acids: CASSSRSDTGELFF. The CDR3 DNA follows: TGTGCCAGCAGTAGCCGAAGCGACACCGGGGAGCTGTTTTTT.

J is TRBJ1-2 and V is TRBV2, with TRBD1 matching 8 bases. CDR1 and CDR2 (germline): SNHLY, FYNNEI. The CDR3 has 13 residues. The V gene end was trimmed by 8 bases and the J gene end by 4 bases; junction bases not matched to a gene: 6. The CDR3 loop reads CASGTGAFYGYTF. In DNA form, the CDR3 reads TGTGCCAGCGGGACAGGTGCTTTCTATGGCTACACCTTC.

This clone was observed once. The J gene is TRBJ2-5, the V gene TRBV29-1, with TRBD2 identical over 9 bases. V dropped 4 bases and J dropped 4; count of bases not matched to a gene: 7. Germline CDR1 SQVTM, CDR2 ANQGSEA. CDR3 length: 14 amino acids. CDR3 sequence: CSVVVSGSGETQYF. The DNA for the CDR3 is TGCAGCGTTGTGGTTAGCGGGAGTGGAGAGACCCAGTACTTC.

V usage is TRBV7-2 and J usage is TRBJ2-3; possible D gene TRBD1, 6 bases. This CDR3 contains 17 residues. Looked up from germline, CDR1 is SGHTA and CDR2 is FQGNSA. V was clipped by 3 bases and J by 0 bases, with 16 bases between them. In nucleotides, the CDR3 is TGTGCCAGCAGCTTCGGCAGGGGTGGACCCAGCACAGATACGCAGTATTTT. It translates to CASSFGRGGPSTDTQYF.

The chain uses TRBV29-1 and TRBJ2-3; possible D gene TRBD1, 5 bases. This CDR3 is built from 13 residues. The germline V gene has CDR1 SQVTM and CDR2 ANQGSEA. Trimming shortened V by 4 bases and J by 0 bases, and 8 bases separated the two germline ends. CDR3: CSVGTSSTDTQYF. As DNA, the CDR3 is TGCAGCGTTGGGACAAGTAGCACAGATACGCAGTATTTT.

The rearrangement joins TRBV30 to TRBJ1-5; D uncertain. V was clipped by 0 bases and J by 8 bases, with 11 bases between them. Germline V gene sequence: CDR1 GTSNPN, CDR2 SVGIG (reference sequence). This CDR3 region has 13 residues. The CDR3 reads CAWSVRGSEPQHF. CDR3 in DNA: TGTGCCTGGAGTGTCAGAGGGTCTGAGCCCCAGCATTTT.

On this clone: This specimen includes other DNA sequences encoding the same CDR3. The chain combines TRBV28 with TRBJ1-2, with D possibly matching TRBD1 (6 bases). This CDR3 has 14 residues. The germline V gene has CDR1 MDHEN and CDR2 SYDVKM. V gave up 5 bases and J gave up 0 bases, with 10 bases separating them. CDR3 protein: CASSRGGTNYGYTF. The CDR3 DNA reads as TGTGCCAGCAGTCGAGGGGGAACTAACTATGGCTACACCTTC.

This chain connects TRBV21-1 to TRBJ2-4; the D call in the table, TRBD2, was not verified against the DNA. TRBV21-1 is given as a pseudogene. This CDR3 comprises 10 residues. The CDR3 reads CASAGLIQYF. The CDR3 DNA follows: TGTGCCAGCGCGGGACTCATTCAGTACTTC.

V is TRBV2 and J is TRBJ1-4; the D is unclear. The V gene's germline CDR1 is SNHLY and CDR2 FYNNEI. Deletions cut 3 bases from V and 8 bases from J, with 16 bases between. The CDR3 runs to 15 residues. CDR3 sequence reads: CASSDNRRYNEKLFF. The CDR3 DNA is TGTGCCAGCAGTGACAACAGACGCTACAACGAAAAACTGTTTTTT.

This clone was detected once. This sequence joins TRBV7-9 and TRBJ1-5, with D perhaps matching TRBD1 (6 bases). CDR1 SEHNR and CDR2 FQNEAQ come from the germline V gene (reference sequence). Trimming shortened V by 4 bases and J by 3 bases, and 22 bases separated the two germline ends. The length of the CDR3 is 18 residues. This chain's CDR3 is CASSSTGIAGQPNQPQHF. In DNA, the CDR3 is TGTGCCAGCAGCTCTACAGGGATAGCCGGCCAGCCCAATCAGCCCCAGCATTTT.

The V and J genes are TRBV10-3 and TRBJ2-5; weak D call: TRBD2 (5 bases). CDR3 length: 14 amino acids. Trimming removed 0 bases at V and 1 base at J, with 6 bases between. Germline CDR1 and CDR2: ENHRY and SYGVKD. The CDR3 spells CAISESTSQETQYF. CDR3 in DNA: TGTGCCATCAGTGAGTCAACTAGCCAAGAGACCCAGTACTTC.